Listed here is a single T cell receptor (beta chain). Its target is unknown. This specimen comes from a study of monozygotic twins with inflammatory bowel disease. This CDR3 spans 14 amino acids. CDR1 is LGHNA and CDR2 is YSLEER in the germline V gene. Study-level findings and limits: Compared with healthy twins, IBD patients shared fewer clonotypes with others, especially with disease activity. The authors found no support for a single strong IBD-associated signal or clonotype.

From its re-call of the 5' RACE reads, TCRdb lists each CDR3 protein once, without DNA. Its listing shows 350,000 to 500,000 distinct CDR3 sequences. This clonotype originated in a human donor with ulcerative colitis or Crohn's disease, or a healthy co-twin of an affected twin (not recorded which). The specimen was blood. The chain combines TRBV4-3 with TRBJ2-1. This CDR3 reads CASSQDVRYNEQFF.